What follows is one TCR beta chain and its context. Antigen unknown. Germline-derived CDR1 and CDR2 are SGHDT and YYEEEE. Trimming removed 7 bases at V and 0 bases at J, with 16 bases between. CDR3 length: 15 residues. These data are taken from a study of human T cells and chemical hapten exposure. Study details: Alopecia areata, totalis or universalis affected patients who were mostly female. The study's findings and limits: DPC sensitization produced no change in TCRs with frequency above 1 in 1000.

Library preparation tagged each individual cDNA molecule with a unique molecular identifier. TCRdb called the RACE reads again in MiXCR, with one record for every CDR3 protein. This sample has 150,000 to 200,000 distinct CDR3 sequences, with around 13% found just once. Time point here: patch test 1, 2 weeks after DPC sensitization. Treatment of the sample: therapeutic diphenylcyclopropenone sensitization with weekly scalp DPC. The chain employs TRBV5-6 and TRBJ1-2; TRBD1 is a possible D gene (6 bases). This receptor was obtained from a woman in her 30s with alopecia areata. Some clones in this sample may be carry-over from other donors' samples. Sequencing was performed on whole blood, taken in connection with sensitization to the hapten diphenylcyclopropenone (DPC). The CDR3: CASLFRGAANYGYTF. The CDR3 DNA reads TGTGCCAGCTTGTTTCGGGGGGCCGCTAACTATGGCTACACCTTC.